This T cell receptor beta chain came from a study of CD8+ T cells in alopecia areata. This clone was counted only a few times. After isolation, RNA underwent reverse transcription to generate cDNA as the sequencing template. Measured with immunoSEQ multiplex PCR; TCRdb has only the in-frame clones, and not every one. There are approximately 91,000 clones in the sample; 35% to 50% occur only once, and roughly 0.83% lies in the top ten. Germline V gene data show CDR1 as SQVTM and CDR2 as ANQGSEA. Trimming cost V 8 bases and J 1 base, with 17 bases left between them. The CDR3 totals 14 residues. The source is a human donor with alopecia areata. The chain uses TRBV29-1 and TRBJ2-5, with D possibly matching TRBD2 (5 bases). The specimen sequenced was CD4+ T cells sorted from blood. The CDR3 protein is CSTEGAETQETQYF. The CDR3 coding sequence is TGCAGCACCGAGGGTGCGGAGACCCAAGAGACCCAGTACTTC. The entire variable domain, with the rest obtained from reference TRBV29-1 and TRBJ2-5, is as follows: SAVISQKPSRDICQRGTSLTIQCQVDSQVTMMFWYRQQPGQSLTLIATANQGSEATYESGFVIDKFPISRPNLTFSTLTVSNMSPEDSSIYLCSTEGAETQETQYFGPGTRLLVL.